This T cell receptor (beta chain) was recovered during a study of Graves' ophthalmopathy and Graves' hyperthyroidism (dated by TCRdb to the late 2010s). For the wider study: Peripheral blood was collected at initial diagnosis, prior to any treatment. The study used signatures of the TCR beta repertoire to tell Graves' ophthalmopathy apart from Graves' hyperthyroidism and to predict which patients would progress to ophthalmopathy. In total, some 130 blood samples were TCR-sequenced: approximately 40 ophthalmopathy, roughly 80 hyperthyroidism and approximately 17 hyperthyroidism-to-ophthalmopathy patients. To explore V-J signatures that distinguish ophthalmopathy from hyperthyroidism, a discovery set of about 99 patients was enrolled, made up of 43 with ophthalmopathy and under 65 with stable hyperthyroidism. An independent validation cohort was composed of some 19 hyperthyroidism patients and around 16 patients who later progressed from hyperthyroidism to ophthalmopathy. T-cell repertoires of thyroid tissue and blood were compared in a handful of hyperthyroidism patients. After sampling, hyperthyroidism patients received methimazole starting at 30 mg daily, and ophthalmopathy patients received high-dose intravenous methylprednisolone. The roughly 99 discovery patients were divided at random into training and test sets in a 7:3 ratio.

What the study reported, not specific to this receptor: In validation, the model predicted ophthalmopathy progression with 55% to 71% sensitivity and approximately 78% specificity; some twelve predicted patients were CT-confirmed with GO in a median of approximately 6.2 months. Sample size was not statistically predetermined, and group allocation was not concealed from the investigators. Most of the expanded thyroid clonotypes with a frequency above 0.001 were also detected in blood, and it was suggested that the thyroid immune response may be reflected by blood repertoires. In cross-validation, the 13-signature model distinguished ophthalmopathy from stable hyperthyroidism with 85% to 90% sensitivity and about 84% specificity, and in the test set the corresponding values were approximately 80% and 75%.

Hyperthyroidism was defined as stable when no progression to ophthalmopathy occurred within 18 months of follow-up. Hyperthyroidism patients were newly diagnosed, were aged 18 to 65 years, and had a disease duration under 2 months. Patients with other autoimmune diseases, uncontrolled infections, pregnancy or lactation were excluded from the study. Clinical symptoms, serum thyroxine, TRAb, thyroid ultrasound and orbital computed tomography formed the basis of the diagnosis. Ficoll-Paque density gradient centrifugation was used to isolate PBMCs from about 9.4 ml of fresh peripheral blood. Trizol reagent was used to extract the total RNA, and its quality was then checked on an Agilent 2100 Bioanalyzer. In its sample, this clonotype was seen a few times. Its antigen is currently not known. No per-base quality is available; no much larger clone lies one base away. For repertoire sequencing, TCR beta CDR3 regions were amplified from RNA transcripts. The first round of RT-PCR was done with HTBI primers and the Qiagen OneStep RT-PCR kit, and was followed by a second round of multiplex PCR, then size selection and purification. Libraries were sequenced paired-end with 100 bp reads on an Illumina HiSeq2000. Processing in the source paper ran as follows. Reads were processed with SOAPnuke, discarding reads with adapters, uncalled bases, mean Phred below 15, or no exact constant-primer or identifier match. COPE v1.2.5 was used to merge high-quality paired reads. Each unique nucleotide sequence was treated as a clonotype, and MiTCR v1.1 was used to align the clonotypes to the IMGT TRB V, D and J references. Only V-J combinations with frequency above 0.0001 were analysed, covering 99.2% of repertoires. A TCR clonal expansion and chaos score per V-J combination was defined as the ratio of F50 clonal expansion to chaos observed in the TCRdist matrix. Welch's t-statistics and random forest were used to reduce the features to 10 to 15 V-J combinations, which were then used as input to a naive Bayes classifier. Thyroid-blood repertoire similarity was quantified with the Morisita-Horn index. In TCRdb, the public reads were trimmed at Q25 with fastp and aligned with MiXCR, with productive beta chains retained. Under each unique CDR3 protein, matching rows form one entry showing the most common genes and DNA. The V and J calls follow TCRdb's processing rather than the paper's. Here the sample has hundreds of thousands of distinct CDR3 sequences; 15% occur a single time. The ten largest clones take up about 7% of the sample.

V is shortened by 4 bases, J by 2 bases, and the region joining them spans 15 bases. Including the terminal cysteine and phenylalanine, the CDR3 comprises 15 residues. Only the CDR3 region is kept as DNA, spanning 45 bases read in frame from base 1. CDR1 is given as SGHRS and CDR2 as YFSETQ, both from the germline V gene. The source material was peripheral blood. The origin of this receptor is a woman aged 18-29 years with stable Graves' hyperthyroidism. Donor details come from another sample of the same person, matched by shared clones. The chain links TRBV5-1 with TRBJ1-2, and the D gene may be TRBD1, 5 bases matching. The CDR3 reads CASSKGPDLNYGYTF. The nucleotides read TGCGCCAGCAGCAAGGGACCGGACCTCAACTATGGCTACACCTTC.